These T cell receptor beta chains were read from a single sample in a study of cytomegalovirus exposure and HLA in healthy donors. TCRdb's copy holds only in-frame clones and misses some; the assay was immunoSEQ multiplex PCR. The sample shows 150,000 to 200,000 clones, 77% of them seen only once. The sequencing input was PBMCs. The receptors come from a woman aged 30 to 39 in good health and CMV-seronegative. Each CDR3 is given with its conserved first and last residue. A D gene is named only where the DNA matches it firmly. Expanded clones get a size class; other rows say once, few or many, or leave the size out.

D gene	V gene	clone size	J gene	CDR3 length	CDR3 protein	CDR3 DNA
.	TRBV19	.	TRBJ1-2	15	CASNGPGSPLYGYTF	TGTGCCAGTAATGGTCCAGGATCCCCCCTCTATGGCTACACCTTC
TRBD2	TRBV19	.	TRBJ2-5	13	CASSTTTSGSQYF	TGTGCCAGTAGTACCACGACTAGCGGGTCTCAGTACTTC
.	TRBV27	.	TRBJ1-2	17	CASSLARVGEGHYGYTF	TGTGCCAGCAGTTTAGCCCGTGTAGGGGAAGGCCACTATGGCTACACCTTC
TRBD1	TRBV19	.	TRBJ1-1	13	CASSTGQAREAFF	TGTGCCAGTAGTACCGGACAGGCCCGTGAAGCTTTCTTT
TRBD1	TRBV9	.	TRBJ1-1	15	CASSVGGGLNTEAFF	TGTGCCAGCAGCGTAGGAGGGGGCCTGAACACTGAAGCTTTCTTT
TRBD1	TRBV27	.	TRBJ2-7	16	CASSLQGQLNSYEQYF	TGTGCCAGCAGTTTACAGGGACAGTTAAACTCCTACGAGCAGTACTTC
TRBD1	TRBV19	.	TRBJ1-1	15	CASKDRGRSDTEAFF	TGTGCCTCAAAGGACAGGGGGCGTAGCGACACTGAAGCTTTCTTT
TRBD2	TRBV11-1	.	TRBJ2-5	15	CASSTSGRHGETQYF	TGTGCCAGCAGTACTAGCGGGAGACACGGAGAGACCCAGTACTTC
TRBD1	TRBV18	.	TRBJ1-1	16	CASSPGTGEGDTEAFF	TGTGCCAGCTCACCTGGGACAGGGGAGGGGGACACTGAAGCTTTCTTT
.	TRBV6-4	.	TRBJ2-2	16	CASSDSTGGDTGELFF	TGTGCCAGCAGTGACTCGACTGGGGGCGACACCGGGGAGCTGTTTTTT
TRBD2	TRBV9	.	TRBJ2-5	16	CASSETSGRAPETQYF	TGTGCCAGCAGCGAGACTAGCGGGAGGGCCCCGGAGACCCAGTACTTC
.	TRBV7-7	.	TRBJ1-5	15	CASSLIPHSNQPQHF	TGTGCCAGCAGCTTAATCCCCCATAGCAATCAGCCCCAGCATTTT
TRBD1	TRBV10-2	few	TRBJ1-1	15	CASSEPDRGNTEAFF	TGCGCCAGCAGTGAGCCGGACAGGGGGAACACTGAAGCTTTCTTT
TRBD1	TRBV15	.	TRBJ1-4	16	CATSQGAVATNEKLFF	TGTGCCACCAGCCAGGGGGCTGTTGCAACTAATGAAAAACTGTTTTTT
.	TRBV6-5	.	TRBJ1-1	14	CASSYREGPTEAFF	TGTGCCAGCAGTTACCGGGAGGGCCCCACTGAAGCTTTCTTT
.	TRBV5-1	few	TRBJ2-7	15	CASSLASGLSYEQYF	TGCGCCAGCAGCTTGGCCTCGGGTCTCTCCTACGAGCAGTACTTC
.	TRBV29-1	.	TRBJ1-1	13	CSVDPGMNTEAFF	TGCAGCGTTGATCCAGGGATGAACACTGAAGCTTTCTTT
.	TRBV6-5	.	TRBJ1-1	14	CASSYTPTEFQAFF	TGTGCCAGCAGTTACACCCCGACAGAGTTTCAAGCTTTCTTT
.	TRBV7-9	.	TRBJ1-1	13	CASSSQISSGAFF	TGTGCCAGCAGCTCACAAATTTCATCGGGGGCTTTCTTT
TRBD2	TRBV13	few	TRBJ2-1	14	CASRIAGDRNEQFF	TGTGCCAGCAGGATAGCGGGAGACAGGAATGAGCAGTTCTTC
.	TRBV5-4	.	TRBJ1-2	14	CASSGGLINYGYTF	TGTGCCAGCAGCGGGGGACTGATTAACTATGGCTACACCTTC
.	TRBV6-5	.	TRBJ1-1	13	CASSKITGTEAFF	TGTGCCAGCAGCAAAATAACAGGCACTGAAGCTTTCTTT
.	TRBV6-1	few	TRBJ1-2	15	CASSERSGESYGYTF	TGTGCCAGCAGTGAACGGTCAGGGGAAAGTTATGGCTACACCTTC
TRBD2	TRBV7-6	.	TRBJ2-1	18	CASSLNLRLGTKYNEQFF	TGTGCCAGCAGCCTAAATCTAAGGCTCGGGACTAAATACAATGAGCAGTTCTTC
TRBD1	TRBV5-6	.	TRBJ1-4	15	CASSRQDRGGEKLFF	TGTGCCAGCAGCCGACAGGACAGGGGCGGCGAAAAACTGTTTTTT
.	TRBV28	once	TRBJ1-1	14	CASSLAEGDTEAFF	TGTGCCAGCAGTTTAGCAGAAGGGGACACTGAAGCTTTCTTT
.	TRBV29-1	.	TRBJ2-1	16	CSVVMASAPSYNEQFF	TGCAGCGTTGTTATGGCTAGCGCCCCTTCCTACAATGAGCAGTTCTTC
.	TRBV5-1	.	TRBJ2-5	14	CASSLNRAELAQYF	TGCGCCAGCAGCTTGAACAGGGCTGAATTGGCCCAGTACTTC
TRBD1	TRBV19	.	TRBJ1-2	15	CASRDRATDSYGYTF	TGTGCCAGCAGGGACAGGGCCACGGACAGCTATGGCTACACCTTC
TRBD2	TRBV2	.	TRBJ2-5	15	CASSDRLAGGETQYF	TGTGCCAGCAGTGATAGGCTAGCGGGAGGGGAGACCCAGTACTTC
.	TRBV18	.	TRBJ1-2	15	CASSVTDLINYGYTF	TGTGCCAGCTCAGTTACAGACCTCATTAACTATGGCTACACCTTC
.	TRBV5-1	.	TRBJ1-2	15	CASSLVQASLYGYTF	TGCGCCAGCAGCTTGGTGCAGGCGTCACTCTATGGCTACACCTTC
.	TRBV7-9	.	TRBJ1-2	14	CSSSSHEGLLGYTF	TGTTCCAGCAGCTCCCACGAGGGCTTATTAGGCTACACCTTC
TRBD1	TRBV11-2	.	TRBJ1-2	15	CASSPKTGVDYGYTF	TGTGCCAGCAGCCCCAAGACAGGGGTAGACTATGGCTACACCTTC
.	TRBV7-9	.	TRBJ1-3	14	CASSSGDSGNTIYF	TGTGCCAGCAGCTCGGGTGACTCTGGAAACACCATATATTTT
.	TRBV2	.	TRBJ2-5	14	CASSGLDLEETQYF	TGTGCCAGCAGTGGATTGGACTTGGAAGAGACCCAGTACTTC
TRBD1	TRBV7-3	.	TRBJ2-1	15	CASSQTGASGNEQFF	TGTGCCAGCAGCCAAACAGGGGCTTCGGGGAATGAGCAGTTCTTC
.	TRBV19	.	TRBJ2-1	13	CASSIYGAGEQFF	TGTGCCAGTAGTATATACGGAGCAGGGGAGCAGTTCTTC
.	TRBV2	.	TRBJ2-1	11	CASQNYREQFF	TGTGCCAGTCAGAACTACCGTGAGCAGTTCTTC
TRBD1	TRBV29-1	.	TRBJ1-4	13	CSVRQGLDEKLFF	TGCAGCGTTAGACAGGGTTTGGATGAAAAACTGTTTTTT
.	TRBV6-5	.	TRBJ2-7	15	CASSYQTESSYEQYF	TGTGCCAGCAGTTACCAGACTGAAAGCTCCTACGAGCAGTACTTC
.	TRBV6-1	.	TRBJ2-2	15	CASSEEGAITGELFF	TGTGCCAGCAGTGAGGAGGGGGCGATCACCGGGGAGCTGTTTTTT
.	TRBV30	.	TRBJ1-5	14	CAWSAGTLNQPQHF	TGTGCCTGGAGTGCCGGGACACTCAATCAGCCCCAGCATTTT
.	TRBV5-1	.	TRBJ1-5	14	CASSLTAGGQPQHF	TGCGCCAGCAGCTTGACCGCGGGGGGACAGCCCCAGCATTTT
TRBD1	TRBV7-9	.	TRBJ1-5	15	CASSLAGTGNQPQHF	TGTGCCAGCAGCCTTGCCGGGACAGGGAATCAGCCCCAGCATTTT
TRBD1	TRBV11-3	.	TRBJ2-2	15	CASSARDRDTGELFF	TGTGCCAGCAGCGCCCGAGACAGGGACACCGGGGAGCTGTTTTTT
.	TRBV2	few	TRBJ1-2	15	CASSEGWGEAVGYTF	TGTGCCAGCAGTGAAGGTTGGGGTGAAGCGGTCGGCTACACCTTC
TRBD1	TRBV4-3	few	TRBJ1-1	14	CASSQAGGQTEAFF	TGCGCCAGCAGCCAAGCAGGGGGCCAAACTGAAGCTTTCTTT
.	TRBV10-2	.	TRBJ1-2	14	CASSEGQIRYGYTF	TGCGCCAGCAGTGAGGGACAGATTAGATATGGCTACACCTTC
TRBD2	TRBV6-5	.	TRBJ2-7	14	CASSYAGVNYEQYF	TGTGCCAGCAGTTACGCGGGAGTAAACTACGAGCAGTACTTC
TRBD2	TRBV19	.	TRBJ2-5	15	CASSSSGGAQETQYF	TGTGCCAGTAGTTCAAGCGGGGGGGCCCAAGAGACCCAGTACTTC
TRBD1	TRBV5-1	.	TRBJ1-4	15	CASSVDRAANEKLFF	TGCGCCAGCAGCGTCGACAGGGCCGCTAATGAAAAACTGTTTTTT
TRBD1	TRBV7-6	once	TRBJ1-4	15	CASSPLTGAFEKLFF	TGTGCCAGCAGCCCCCTGACAGGGGCATTTGAAAAACTGTTTTTT